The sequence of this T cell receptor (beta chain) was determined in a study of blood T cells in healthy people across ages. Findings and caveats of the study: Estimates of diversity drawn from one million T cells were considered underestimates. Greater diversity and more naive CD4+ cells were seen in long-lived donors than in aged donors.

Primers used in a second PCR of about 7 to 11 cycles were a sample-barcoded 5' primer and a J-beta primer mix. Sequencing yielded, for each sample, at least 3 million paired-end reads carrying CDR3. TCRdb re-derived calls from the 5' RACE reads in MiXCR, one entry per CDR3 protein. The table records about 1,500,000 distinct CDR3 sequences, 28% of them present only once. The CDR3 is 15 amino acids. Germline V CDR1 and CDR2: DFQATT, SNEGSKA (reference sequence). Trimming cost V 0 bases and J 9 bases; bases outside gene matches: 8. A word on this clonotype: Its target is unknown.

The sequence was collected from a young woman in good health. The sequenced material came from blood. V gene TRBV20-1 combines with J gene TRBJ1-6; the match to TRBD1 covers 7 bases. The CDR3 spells CSARDGQVGISPLHF. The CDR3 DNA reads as TGCAGTGCTAGAGACGGACAGGTCGGAATTTCACCCCTCCACTTT.